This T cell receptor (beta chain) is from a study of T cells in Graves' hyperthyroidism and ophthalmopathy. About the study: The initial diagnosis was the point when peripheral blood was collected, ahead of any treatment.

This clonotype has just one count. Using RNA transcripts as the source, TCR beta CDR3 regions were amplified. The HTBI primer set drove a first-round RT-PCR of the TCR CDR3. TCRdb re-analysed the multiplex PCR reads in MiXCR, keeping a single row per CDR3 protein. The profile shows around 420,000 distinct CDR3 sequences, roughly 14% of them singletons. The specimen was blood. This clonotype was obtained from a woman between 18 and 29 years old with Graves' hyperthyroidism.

The CDR3 region has the DNA TGCGCCAGCAGCCAAGGAGTTCGCGGCACAGATACGCAGTATTTT. Translated, it gives CASSQGVRGTDTQYF. The rearrangement links TRBV4-3 to TRBJ2-3, with D uncertain. The germline CDR1 and CDR2 sequences are LGHNA and YSLEER. Trimming removed 1 base at V and 1 base at J, with 9 bases between. This CDR3 has 15 amino acids.